This T cell receptor beta chain was captured by sequencing in a study of shared clonotypes between healthy human individuals. CDR3 size: 15 residues. Germline assignment: CDR1 MGHDK and CDR2 SYGVNS. The V end lost 4 bases, the J end lost 0 bases, and 9 bases lay between the germline ends. With regard to this clone: Within the sample, other DNA sequences also encode this same CDR3.

Assay: immunoSEQ multiplex PCR; the TCRdb copy retains only in-frame clones and omits some. The profile shows under 2.5 million clones, just under 95% of them singletons. This sequence joins TRBV25-1 and TRBJ1-4, with D possibly being TRBD1 (6 bases). The sequencing sample was made of naive CD4+ T cells from PBMCs. The subset was: CD45RA+ positively selected. This receptor was identified in a young man in good health. Some clones in this sample may be carry-over from other donors' samples. This CDR3 is CASSAGQPTNEKLFF. In DNA, the CDR3 is TGTGCCAGCAGTGCGGGACAACCAACTAATGAAAAACTGTTTTTT.